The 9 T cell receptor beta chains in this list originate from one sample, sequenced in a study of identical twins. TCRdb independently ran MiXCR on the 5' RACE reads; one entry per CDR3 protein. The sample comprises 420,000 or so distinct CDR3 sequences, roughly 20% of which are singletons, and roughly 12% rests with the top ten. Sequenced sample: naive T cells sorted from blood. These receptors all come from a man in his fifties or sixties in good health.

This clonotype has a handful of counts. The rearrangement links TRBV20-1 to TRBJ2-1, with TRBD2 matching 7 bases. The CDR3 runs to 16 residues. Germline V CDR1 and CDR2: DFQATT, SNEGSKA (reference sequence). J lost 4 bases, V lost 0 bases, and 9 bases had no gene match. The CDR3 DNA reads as TGCAGTGCTAGAGATTCGGGGGGTTCTTTATACAATGAGCAGTTCTTC. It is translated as CSARDSGGSLYNEQFF.

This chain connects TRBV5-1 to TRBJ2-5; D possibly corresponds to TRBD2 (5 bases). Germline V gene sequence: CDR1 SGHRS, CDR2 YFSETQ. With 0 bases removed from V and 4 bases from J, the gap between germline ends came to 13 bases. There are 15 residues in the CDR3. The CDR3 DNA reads TGCGCCAGCAGCTTGGAGTTCCCGGGGAGAGAGACCCAGTACTTC. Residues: CASSLEFPGRETQYF. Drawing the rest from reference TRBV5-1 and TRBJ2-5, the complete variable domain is KAGVTQTPRYLIKTRGQQVTLSCSPISGHRSVSWYQQTPGQGLQFLFEYFSETQRNKGNFPGRFSGRQFSNSRSEMNVSTLELGDSALYLCASSLEFPGRETQYFGPGTRLLVL.

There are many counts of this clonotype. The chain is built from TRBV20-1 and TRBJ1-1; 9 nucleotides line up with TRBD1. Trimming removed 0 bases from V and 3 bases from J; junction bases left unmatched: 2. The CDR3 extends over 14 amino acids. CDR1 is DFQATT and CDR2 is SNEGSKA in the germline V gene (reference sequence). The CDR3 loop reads CSAREDRGYTEAFF. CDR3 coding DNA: TGCAGTGCTAGAGAGGACAGGGGCTACACTGAAGCTTTCTTT.

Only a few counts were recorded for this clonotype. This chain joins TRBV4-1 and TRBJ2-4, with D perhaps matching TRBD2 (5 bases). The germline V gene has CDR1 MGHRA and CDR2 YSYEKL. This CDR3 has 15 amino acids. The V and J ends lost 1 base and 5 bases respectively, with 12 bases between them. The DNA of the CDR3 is TGCGCCAGCAGCCAAGTTTTCGGGGTACAAAACATTCAGTACTTC. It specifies CASSQVFGVQNIQYF.

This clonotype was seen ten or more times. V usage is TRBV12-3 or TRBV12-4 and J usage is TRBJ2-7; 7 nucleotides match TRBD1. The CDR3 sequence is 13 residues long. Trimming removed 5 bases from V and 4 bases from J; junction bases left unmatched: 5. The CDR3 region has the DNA TGTGCCAGCAGTGCCGGGACAGCTTACGAGCAGTACTTC. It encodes CASSAGTAYEQYF.

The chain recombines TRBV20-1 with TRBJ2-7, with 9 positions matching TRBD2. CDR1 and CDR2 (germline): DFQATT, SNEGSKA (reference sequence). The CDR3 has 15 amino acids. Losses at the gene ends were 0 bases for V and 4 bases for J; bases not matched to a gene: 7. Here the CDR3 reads CSARDPSGTWYEQYF. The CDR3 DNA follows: TGCAGTGCTAGAGATCCTAGCGGGACTTGGTACGAGCAGTACTTC.

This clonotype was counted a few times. The CDR3 is CASSAGTSTSEQFF. The CDR3 region has the DNA TGTGCCAGCAGCGCCGGGACTAGCACGAGTGAGCAGTTCTTC. This chain connects TRBV12-3 or TRBV12-4 to TRBJ2-1, with 9 positions matching TRBD2. With V trimmed by 6 bases and J by 9 bases, 9 bases remained unmatched. There are 14 residues in the CDR3.

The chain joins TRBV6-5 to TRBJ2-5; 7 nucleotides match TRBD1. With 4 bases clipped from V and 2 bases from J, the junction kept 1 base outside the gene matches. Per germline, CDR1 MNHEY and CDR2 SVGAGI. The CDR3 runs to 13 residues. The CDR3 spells CASSWGQQETQYF. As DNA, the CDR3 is TGTGCCAGCAGTTGGGGACAGCAAGAGACCCAGTACTTC.

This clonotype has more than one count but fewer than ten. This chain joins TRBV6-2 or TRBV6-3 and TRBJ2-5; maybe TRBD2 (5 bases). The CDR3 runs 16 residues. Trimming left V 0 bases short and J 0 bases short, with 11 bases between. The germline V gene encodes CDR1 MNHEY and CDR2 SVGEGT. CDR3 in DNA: TGTGCCAGCAGTTACTCGAGGGTCACCTACCAAGAGACCCAGTACTTC. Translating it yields CASSYSRVTYQETQYF.